The T cell receptor (beta chain) described here comes from a study of Graves' ophthalmopathy and Graves' hyperthyroidism. Study-level information: Pretreatment peripheral blood was obtained at initial diagnosis.

The authors amplified TCR beta CDR3 regions from RNA transcripts. Following a first-round RT-PCR that used HTBI primers, a second-round multiplex PCR was carried out. TCRdb re-analysed the multiplex PCR reads in MiXCR, keeping a single row per CDR3 protein. The sample records a few hundred thousand distinct CDR3 sequences, 20% to 25% being singletons. The CDR3 spans 16 residues. Looked up from germline, CDR1 is SGHTA and CDR2 is FQGTGA. V shed 2 bases and J shed 0 bases, with 13 bases lying between them. Of note for this clonotype: Its specificity is not known.

The study enrolled ophthalmopathy donors with moderate-to-severe activity, CAS ≥3, NOSPECS ≥4 and duration under 3 months. Exclusion covered patients with other autoimmune diseases or uncontrolled infections (as well as pregnancy or lactation). Study-level points and caveats: Thyroid clonotypes that were expanded above 0.001 frequency mostly also appeared in blood.

This rearrangement joins TRBV7-3 to TRBJ1-1; D uncertain. This TCR was sampled from a woman in her 50s with Graves' ophthalmopathy. Sequences were obtained from peripheral blood. Here the CDR3 reads CASSLVGNSMNTEAFF. The CDR3 region has the DNA TGTGCCAGCAGCTTAGTTGGCAACAGTATGAACACTGAAGCTTTCTTT.